Presented here are 19 T cell receptor beta chains from one specimen sequenced in a study of identical twins. Each CDR3 protein gets one entry after TCRdb re-called the 5' RACE reads with MiXCR. In the table there are approximately 260,000 distinct CDR3 sequences, about 8.5% of which are singletons. A further study also used this sample, focusing on yellow fever vaccine responses in identical twins.

The source material was CD8+ T cells sorted from blood. The receptors here all came from a woman in her late teens or twenties in good health.

This clonotype was recorded once. This clone may be a read error of a much larger clone one base away. The chain combines TRBV12-3 or TRBV12-4 with TRBJ2-1; weak D call: TRBD2 (7 bases). CDR3 length: 15 amino acids. The DNA of the CDR3 is TGTGCCAGCAGTTTAAAGGGGGGGATTAACAATGAGCAGTCCTTC. This codes for CASSLKGGINNEQSF.

This clonotype showed up many times. The CDR3 region is CASSVADNDNYGYTF. The CDR3 DNA reads TGTGCCAGCAGCGTAGCCGACAACGACAACTATGGCTACACCTTC. The chain combines TRBV9 with TRBJ1-2; D uncertain. CDR1 is SGDLS, CDR2 YYNGEE, per germline. V gave up 0 bases and J gave up 2 bases, with 11 bases separating them. The CDR3 runs to 15 residues.

This clonotype occurred a few times. The chain carries TRBV4-3 and TRBJ2-7; 8 nucleotides line up with TRBD1. This CDR3 is 15 amino acids long. Germline CDR1 and CDR2: LGHNA and YSLEER. The trim removed 1 base at V and 5 bases at J, leaving 7 bases unmatched. CDR3 in amino acids: CASSQGQGSKNEQYF. The CDR3 nucleotides read TGCGCCAGCAGCCAAGGACAGGGGTCTAAGAACGAGCAGTACTTC.

Ten or more counts support this clonotype. The V and J genes are TRBV4-1 and TRBJ1-2; D perhaps matches TRBD1 (6 bases). Germline loops: CDR1 MGHRA, CDR2 YSYEKL. V was shortened by 1 base and J by 4 bases, with 13 bases between the two germline ends. This CDR3 is 15 amino acids long. The CDR3 is CASSQVDGGSYGYTF. The CDR3 DNA reads TGCGCCAGCAGCCAAGTCGACGGGGGCTCCTATGGCTACACCTTC.

The rearrangement uses TRBV11-1 and TRBJ2-7; D is undetermined. The CDR3 has 18 residues. V shed 5 bases and J shed 7 bases, with 30 bases lying between them. Germline CDR1 is SGHAT and CDR2 is FQDESV (reference sequence). The chain's CDR3 is CASSLLTGSETLVFEQYF. CDR3 nucleotides: TGTGCCAGCAGCCTCTTAACCGGGTCCGAAACTCTCGTTTTTGAGCAGTACTTC.

This clonotype was counted at least ten times. This chain links TRBV9 with TRBJ2-2; perhaps TRBD1 as D (7 bases). Germline V gene sequence: CDR1 SGDLS, CDR2 YYNGEE. The germline V and J ends were trimmed by 3 bases and 4 bases, with 22 bases remaining between them. The CDR3 runs to 18 residues. The CDR3 is CASSAPGERGPFTGELFF. The CDR3 DNA is TGTGCCAGCAGCGCCCCGGGGGAAAGGGGGCCGTTCACCGGGGAGCTGTTTTTT.

This clonotype was detected only once. The chain recombines TRBV6-4 with TRBJ2-1; D may correspond to TRBD1 or TRBD2 (7 bases each). Germline CDR1 is MRHNA and CDR2 is SNTAGT. Trimming left V 0 bases short and J 8 bases short, with 17 bases between. This CDR3 is 16 amino acids long. The CDR3 here is CASSDSKFRGRDEQFF. In DNA, the CDR3 is TGTGCCAGCAGTGACTCGAAGTTCAGGGGGAGGGATGAGCAGTTCTTC.

This chain uses TRBV3-1 with TRBJ2-7; TRBD1 is a possible D gene (6 bases). CDR3 length: 15 amino acids. The V and J ends lost 8 bases and 0 bases respectively, with 17 bases between them. Germline-derived CDR1 and CDR2 are LGHDT and YNNKEL (reference sequence). CDR3 region: CASRDKGNLSYEQYF. The CDR3 DNA reads TGTGCCAGCCGGGACAAAGGGAACCTCTCCTACGAGCAGTACTTC.

The V and J genes are TRBV10-3 and TRBJ2-1; TRBD2 matches 9 bases. V lost 2 bases to trimming and J lost 4 bases; unmatched junction nucleotides: 3. CDR3 length: 15 amino acids. Germline V gives CDR1 ENHRY, CDR2 SYGVKD. CDR3 bases: TGTGCCATCAGTGAGGCTAGCGGGGCGTACAATGAGCAGTTCTTC. It yields the protein CAISEASGAYNEQFF.

This clonotype was recorded a few times. The V call is TRBV7-9, the J call TRBJ1-4; TRBD1 matches at 7 bases. Looked up from germline, CDR1 is SEHNR and CDR2 is FQNEAQ (reference sequence). The CDR3 covers 14 residues. J lost 5 bases, V lost 2 bases, and 2 bases had no gene match. Here the CDR3 reads CASSLLGGNEKLFF. In DNA form, the CDR3 reads TGTGCCAGCAGCTTATTAGGGGGCAATGAAAAACTGTTTTTT.

This clonotype showed up just a few times. Here the CDR3 reads CASSGTRTDTQYF. The CDR3 nucleotides are TGTGCCAGCAGTGGAACTAGGACAGATACGCAGTATTTT. V and J are TRBV12-3 or TRBV12-4 and TRBJ2-3, with D possibly TRBD2 on 5 matching bases. The CDR3 totals 13 residues. V was pared by 5 bases and J by 3 bases, with 9 bases between.

This clonotype was counted a few times. CDR3: CAWISETSSSGANVLTF. The CDR3 DNA is TGTGCCTGGATTTCCGAAACTAGCTCTTCCGGGGCCAACGTCCTGACTTTC. The chain is built from TRBV30 and TRBJ2-6, with D perhaps matching TRBD2 (6 bases). CDR1 and CDR2 (germline): GTSNPN, SVGIG (reference sequence). The V end lost 4 bases, the J end lost 4 bases, and 20 bases lay between the germline ends. CDR3 size: 17 residues.

The chain employs TRBV6-5 and TRBJ1-1; a weak D match, TRBD1 (5 bases). This CDR3 region has 13 residues. Trimming removed 2 bases at V and 5 bases at J, with 9 bases between. Per germline, CDR1 MNHEY and CDR2 SVGAGI. The CDR3 spells CASSYGRETEAFF. The CDR3 DNA reads TGTGCCAGCAGTTACGGCAGGGAGACTGAAGCTTTCTTT.

This clonotype appeared a single time. A read error may produce the germline difference seen at one junction end. In DNA, the CDR3 is TGTGCCAGCACCCAAAAGTGGGGCGGACTAGCGGCTTACAATGAGCAGTTCTTC. Protein product: CASTQKWGGLAAYNEQFF. The chain combines TRBV3-1 with TRBJ2-1; 10 nucleotides line up with TRBD2. The CDR3 length is 18 residues. Germline lookup yields CDR1 LGHDT and CDR2 YNNKEL (reference sequence).

This clonotype was counted many times. V gene TRBV28 combines with J gene TRBJ2-3; D possibly matches TRBD1 or TRBD2 (5 bases each). V gave up 8 bases and J gave up 2 bases, with 26 bases separating them. This CDR3 has 18 amino acids. Per germline, CDR1 MDHEN and CDR2 SYDVKM. In DNA, the CDR3 is TGTGCCAGCGGTTGGGCCGAGGGGATAATAAAAGTCACAGATACGCAGTATTTT. Its translation: CASGWAEGIIKVTDTQYF.

This clonotype was observed a few times. The chain couples TRBV7-9 to TRBJ2-3; maybe TRBD1 (5 bases). The CDR3 is 16 amino acids. The V gene lost 5 bases and the J gene lost 2 bases, with 17 bases spanning the gap. The germline CDR1 and CDR2 sequences are SEHNR and FQNEAQ (reference sequence). The CDR3 is CASSHNSGAYTDTQYF. The CDR3 DNA reads as TGTGCCAGCAGCCATAACAGTGGGGCCTACACAGATACGCAGTATTTT. The full variable domain, rest sourced from reference TRBV7-9 and TRBJ2-3, is DTGVSQNPRHKITKRGQNVTFRCDPISEHNRLYWYRQTLGQGPEFLTYFQNEAQLEKSRLLSDRFSAERPKGSFSTLEIQRTEQGDSAMYLCASSHNSGAYTDTQYFGPGTRLTVL.

This clonotype has a handful of counts. The genes are TRBV20-1 and TRBJ2-7; D may be TRBD2 (6 bases). Trimming took 7 bases from V and 3 from J, leaving 16 bases between them. Germline CDR1 and CDR2: DFQATT and SNEGSKA (reference sequence). This CDR3 region has 13 residues. The chain's CDR3 is CSVEGSDYYEQYF. CDR3 bases: TGCAGTGTAGAAGGTTCGGACTACTACGAGCAGTACTTC.

This clonotype was observed a few times. The gene calls are TRBV12-3 or TRBV12-4 and TRBJ2-3; 8 bases are a match to TRBD2. This CDR3 has 15 residues. Trimming removed 6 bases from V and 0 bases from J; junction bases left unmatched: 5. The CDR3 DNA reads as TGTGCCAGCAGACCCATAGCGGGGAGCACAGATACGCAGTATTTT. Translated: CASRPIAGSTDTQYF.

This clonotype was seen at least ten times. The CDR3 spells CASSTLPGQGHYEQYF. The CDR3 nucleotides read TGTGCCAGCAGCACACTCCCGGGACAGGGCCACTACGAGCAGTACTTC. The chain has TRBV7-9 and TRBJ2-7; TRBD1 agrees at 9 bases. The germline V gene has CDR1 SEHNR and CDR2 FQNEAQ (reference sequence). CDR3 length: 16 residues. J lost 3 bases, V lost 5 bases, and 11 bases had no gene match.